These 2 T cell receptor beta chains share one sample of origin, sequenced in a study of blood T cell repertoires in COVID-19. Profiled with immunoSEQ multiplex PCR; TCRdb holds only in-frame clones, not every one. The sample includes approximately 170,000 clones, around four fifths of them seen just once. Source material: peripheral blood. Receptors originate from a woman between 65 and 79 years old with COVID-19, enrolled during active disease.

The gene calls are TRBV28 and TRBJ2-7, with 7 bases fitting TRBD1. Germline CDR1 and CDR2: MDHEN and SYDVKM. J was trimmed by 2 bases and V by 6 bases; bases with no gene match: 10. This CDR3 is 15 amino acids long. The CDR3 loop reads CASSPPTGTAYEQYF. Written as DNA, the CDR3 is TGTGCCAGCAGCCCCCCGACCGGGACAGCCTACGAGCAGTACTTC. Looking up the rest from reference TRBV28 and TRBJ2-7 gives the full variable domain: DVKVTQSSRYLVKRTGEKVFLECVQDMDHENMFWYRQDPGLGLRLIYFSYDVKMKEKGDIPEGYSVSREKKERFSLILESASTNQTSMYLCASSPPTGTAYEQYFGPGTRLTVT.

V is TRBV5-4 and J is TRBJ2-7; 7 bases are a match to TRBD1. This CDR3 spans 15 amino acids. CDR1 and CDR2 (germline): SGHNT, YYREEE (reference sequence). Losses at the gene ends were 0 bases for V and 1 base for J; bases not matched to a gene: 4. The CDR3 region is CASSLAGTVSYEQYF. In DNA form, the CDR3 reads TGTGCCAGCAGCTTGGCGGGGACAGTGTCCTACGAGCAGTACTTC.